What follows describes a single T cell receptor beta chain. This sample was taken from a study of blood T cell repertoires in COVID-19. About the study: The study drew acute and convalescent COVID-19 samples from the United States, Italy and Spain. PBMCs, B-cell-depleted T cells, or T cells provided the cDNA or gDNA that made up the material.

As originally analysed: Estimates of nucleated cell counts were drawn from the amplification of reference gene primers. Sequencing was performed with immunoSEQ multiplex PCR; in TCRdb, only in-frame clones are kept and a portion is missing. Clonal size and the V and J genes are those of that table, whereas D and trimming came from the DNA. The data contain 55,000 or so clones, 87% of them singletons. The ends were cut back, 3 bases at V and 6 bases at J, with 17 bases in the middle. The germline gives CDR1 SQVTM, CDR2 ANQGSEA. The CDR3 contains 14 residues. The sequenced material came from peripheral blood. This sequence originates from a man between 60 and 75 years old with active or convalescent COVID-19. This chain joins TRBV29-1 and TRBJ2-5; no clear D gene. The CDR3 loop is CSVDGRRSVQTQYF. The CDR3, as DNA: TGCAGCGTTGATGGCCGCCGTTCTGTACAGACCCAGTACTTC.